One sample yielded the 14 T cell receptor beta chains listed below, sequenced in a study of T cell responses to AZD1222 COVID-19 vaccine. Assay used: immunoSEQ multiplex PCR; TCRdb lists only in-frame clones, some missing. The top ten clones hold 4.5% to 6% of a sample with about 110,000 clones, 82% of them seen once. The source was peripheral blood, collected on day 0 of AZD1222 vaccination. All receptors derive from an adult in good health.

In DNA, the CDR3 is TGTGCCAGCAGCACCGCCCGGCACACTGAAGCTTTCTTT. Encoded protein: CASSTARHTEAFF. The chain recombines TRBV12-3 or TRBV12-4 with TRBJ1-1, with D hard to call. V lost 6 bases to trimming and J lost 3 bases, with 11 bases between them. The CDR3 has 13 amino acids.

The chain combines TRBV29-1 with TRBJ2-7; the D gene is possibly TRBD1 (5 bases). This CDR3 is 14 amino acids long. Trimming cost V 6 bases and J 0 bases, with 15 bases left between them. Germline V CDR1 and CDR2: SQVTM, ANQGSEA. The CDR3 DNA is TGCAGCGTGAAGGGGCAGGTAGCCTCCTACGAGCAGTACTTC. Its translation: CSVKGQVASYEQYF.

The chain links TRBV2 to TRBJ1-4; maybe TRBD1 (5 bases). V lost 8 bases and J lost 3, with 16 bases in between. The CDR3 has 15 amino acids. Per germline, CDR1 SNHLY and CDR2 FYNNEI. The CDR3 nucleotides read TGTGCCAGCCAATACCCCGGGACCTCTAATGAAAAACTGTTTTTT. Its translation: CASQYPGTSNEKLFF.

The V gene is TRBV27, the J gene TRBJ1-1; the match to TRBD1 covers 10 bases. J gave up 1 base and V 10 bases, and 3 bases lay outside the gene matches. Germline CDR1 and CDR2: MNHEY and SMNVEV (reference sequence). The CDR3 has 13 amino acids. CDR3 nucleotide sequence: TGTGCCACCAGACAGGGGGCGAACACTGAAGCTTTCTTT. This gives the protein CATRQGANTEAFF.

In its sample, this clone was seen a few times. As DNA, the CDR3 is TGTGCCAGTAGTCTTGGACAGGCCATACACCCACTCGGCTACACCTTC. Translation gives CASSLGQAIHPLGYTF. This sequence joins TRBV19 and TRBJ1-2, with TRBD1 matching 7 bases. Looked up from germline, CDR1 is LNHDA and CDR2 is SQIVND (reference sequence). J lost 8 bases, V lost 5 bases, and 17 bases had no gene match. This CDR3 has 16 residues. Drawing the rest from reference TRBV19 and TRBJ1-2, the complete variable domain is DGGITQSPKYLFRKEGQNVTLSCEQNLNHDAMYWYRQDPGQGLRLIYYSQIVNDFQKGDIAEGYSVSREKKESFPLTVTSAQKNPTAFYLCASSLGQAIHPLGYTFGSGTRLTVV.

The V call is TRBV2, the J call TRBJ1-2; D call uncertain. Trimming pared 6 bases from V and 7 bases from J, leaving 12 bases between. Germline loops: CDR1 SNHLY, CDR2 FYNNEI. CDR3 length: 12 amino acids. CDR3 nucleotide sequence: TGTGCCAGCAGCGACCCAGCGGGTGGCTACACCTTC. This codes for CASSDPAGGYTF.

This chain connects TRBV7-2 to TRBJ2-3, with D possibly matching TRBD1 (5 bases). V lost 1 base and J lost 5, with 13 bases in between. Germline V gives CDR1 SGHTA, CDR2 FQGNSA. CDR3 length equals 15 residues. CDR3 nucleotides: TGTGCCAGCAGCTTAGATTGGGGCAGGATAGATACGCAGTATTTT. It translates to CASSLDWGRIDTQYF.

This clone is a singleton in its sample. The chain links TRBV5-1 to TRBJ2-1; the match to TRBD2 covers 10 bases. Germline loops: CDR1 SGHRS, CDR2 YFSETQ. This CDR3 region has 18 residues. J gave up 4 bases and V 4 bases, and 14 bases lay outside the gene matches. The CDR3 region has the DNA TGCGCCAGCAGCGTATCCGGGACTAGCGTAATTGTTTACAATGAGCAGTTCTTC. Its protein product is CASSVSGTSVIVYNEQFF.

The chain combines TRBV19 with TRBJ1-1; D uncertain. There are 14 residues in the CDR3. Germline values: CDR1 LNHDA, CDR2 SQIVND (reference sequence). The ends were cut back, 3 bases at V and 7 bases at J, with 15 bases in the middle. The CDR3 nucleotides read TGTGCCAGTAGTATTCAGCAACCTTTCCTTGAAGCTTTCTTT. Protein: CASSIQQPFLEAFF.

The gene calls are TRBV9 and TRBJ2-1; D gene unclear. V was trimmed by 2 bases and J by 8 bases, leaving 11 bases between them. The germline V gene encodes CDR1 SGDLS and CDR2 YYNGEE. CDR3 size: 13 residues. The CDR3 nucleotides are TGTGCCAGCAGCGTGACCCCCTCTTATGAGCAGTTCTTC. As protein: CASSVTPSYEQFF.

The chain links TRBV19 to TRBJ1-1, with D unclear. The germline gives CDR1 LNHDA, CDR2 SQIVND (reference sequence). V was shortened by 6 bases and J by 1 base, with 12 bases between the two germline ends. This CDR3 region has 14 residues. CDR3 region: CASRAHGKNTEAFF. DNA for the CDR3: TGTGCCAGTAGAGCGCATGGGAAGAACACTGAAGCTTTCTTT.

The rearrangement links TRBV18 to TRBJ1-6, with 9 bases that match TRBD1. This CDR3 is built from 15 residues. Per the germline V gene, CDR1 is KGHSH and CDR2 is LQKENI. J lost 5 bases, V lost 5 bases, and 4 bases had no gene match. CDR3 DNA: TGTGCCAGCTCAGCCGACAGGGGGAATAATTCACCCCTCCACTTT. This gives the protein CASSADRGNNSPLHF.

The CDR3 bases are TGTGCCAGCAGCTTACGGGGGGCGTCGCCGTCGTTGAACACTGAAGCTTTCTTT. Translated, it gives CASSLRGASPSLNTEAFF. The genes are TRBV11-2 and TRBJ1-1, with D perhaps matching TRBD1 (6 bases). Germline CDR1 is SGHAT and CDR2 is FQNNGV. V dropped 2 bases and J dropped 0 bases, with 19 bases sitting between them. The CDR3 is 18 amino acids.

The CDR3 is CASSPIRGWYEQYF. Written as DNA, the CDR3 is TGTGCCAGCAGCCCCATCAGAGGATGGTACGAGCAGTACTTC. The gene calls are TRBV11-2 and TRBJ2-7; D gene uncertain. This CDR3 comprises 14 residues. The V end was cut by 5 bases, the J end by 4 bases, with 15 bases between. CDR1 SGHAT and CDR2 FQNNGV come from the germline V gene. The complete variable domain, with remaining parts taken from reference TRBV11-2 and TRBJ2-7, reads EAGVAQSPRYKIIEKRQSVAFWCNPISGHATLYWYQQILGQGPKLLIQFQNNGVVDDSQLPKDRFSAERLKGVDSTLKIQPAKLEDSAVYLCASSPIRGWYEQYFGPGTRLTVT.